This note documents a single TCR beta chain sequence. The length of the CDR3 is 15 residues. Germline values: CDR1 SGHVS, CDR2 FNYEAQ. The trim removed 7 bases at V and 6 bases at J, leaving 13 bases unmatched. These data belong to a study of blood T cell repertoires in COVID-19. Background on the study: Researchers got acute and convalescent COVID-19 samples from the United States, Italy and Spain. Sources were T cells, B-cell-depleted T cells, or PBMCs; the material itself was cDNA or gDNA.

Using immunoSEQ multiplex PCR, the repertoire was profiled, and TCRdb retains in-frame clones only, with some absent. The sample lists some 350,000 clones, roughly 87% seen once, with just under 3% in the top ten. Categorization into cohorts depended on clinical history that participants reported. Recovered status applied to Cohort 3 donors who had two consecutive negative PCRs. It also applied to those with clearance or with symptom resolution. This TCR came from a woman aged 25 to 39 who had recovered from COVID-19. The chain couples TRBV7-6 to TRBJ1-1; 8 bases are a match to TRBD1. The sequenced sample was PBMCs or T cells enriched from blood (not recorded which). The CDR3: CASTQGTGQEAEAFF. In DNA form, the CDR3 reads TGTGCCAGCACCCAGGGTACGGGACAGGAGGCTGAAGCTTTCTTT.